The 12 T cell receptor beta chains in this list originate from one sample, sequenced in a study of molecular identifiers for immune sequencing clone quantification. MiXCR, run by TCRdb on the PCR reads, gives a single entry per CDR3 protein. The data show about 510,000 distinct CDR3 sequences, with 20% to 25% seen just once and under 0.85% held by the top ten. The material sequenced was naive CD8+ T cells from blood, with Jurkat cell RNA spiked in. The subset here: FACS-sorted CD8+CD4-CCR7+CD45RA+ naive T cells. The receptors were sampled from a human donor in good health. Some libraries in this study had Jurkat cell RNA spiked in.

This clonotype was seen a single time. This could be a read error, since a much larger clone is one nucleotide away. Likely a read error: the CDR3 ends without its conserved phenylalanine or tryptophan. It is unclear where the CDR3 begins or ends on the DNA, so no DNA is shown, and the CDR3 is as TCRdb lists it. The rearrangement links TRBV21-1 to TRBJ2-5; TRBD1 is the table's D call and was not checked against the DNA. TRBV21-1 is a pseudogene. The CDR3 is 12 residues long, counting both termini. The chain's CDR3 is CANLLGGETQYS.

V gene TRBV11-2 combines with J gene TRBJ2-3; 10 bases match TRBD2. This CDR3 comprises 18 residues. J lost 2 bases, V lost 3 bases, and 11 bases had no gene match. Germline CDR1 is SGHAT and CDR2 is FQNNGV. CDR3 amino acids: CASSFNSGGASSTDTQYF. The CDR3 DNA is TGTGCCAGCAGCTTTAACAGCGGGGGGGCTTCCTCCACAGATACGCAGTATTTT.

This clonotype was seen only a few times. V and J are TRBV20-1 and TRBJ2-5; 7 bases fit TRBD2. CDR3 size: 15 residues. Germline V gene data show CDR1 as DFQATT and CDR2 as SNEGSKA (reference sequence). The trim removed 4 bases at V and 4 bases at J, leaving 12 bases unmatched. The chain's CDR3 is CSATAAGEWVETQYF. The CDR3 DNA follows: TGCAGTGCTACCGCGGCGGGGGAGTGGGTAGAGACCCAGTACTTC.

The chain uses TRBV6-5 and TRBJ2-7; the D gene is possibly TRBD2 (6 bases). CDR3 length: 13 residues. Germline values: CDR1 MNHEY, CDR2 SVGAGI. V lost 0 bases and J lost 7, with 10 bases in between. CDR3 DNA: TGTGCCAGCAGTTACTCGGAGGGTCGAGAGCAGTACTTC. Its protein product is CASSYSEGREQYF.

The V and J genes are TRBV19 and TRBJ2-7; D unresolved. Germline V gene sequence: CDR1 LNHDA, CDR2 SQIVND (reference sequence). This CDR3 spans 12 amino acids. Trimming cost V 5 bases and J 6 bases, with 11 bases left between them. CDR3 region: CASSYPHGEQYF. The DNA for the CDR3 is TGTGCCAGTAGTTACCCCCATGGCGAGCAGTACTTC.

This sequence joins TRBV20-1 and TRBJ1-4; 8 bases align to TRBD1. Germline assignment: CDR1 DFQATT and CDR2 SNEGSKA (reference sequence). V lost 3 bases to trimming and J lost 7 bases; unmatched junction nucleotides: 10. This CDR3 contains 15 residues. The CDR3 DNA reads TGCAGTGCTAGTCATGGACAGGGAGGAGGTGAAAAACTGTTTTTT. This encodes CSASHGQGGGEKLFF.

About this clonotype: This may arise from a read error, as a much more abundant clone is one base away. As DNA, the CDR3 is TGTGCCAGCAATCCCGGACTAGTGGGATACGAGCAGTACTTC. It specifies CASNPGLVGYEQYF. The rearrangement uses TRBV28 and TRBJ2-7; the match to TRBD2 covers 7 bases. CDR1 and CDR2 (germline): MDHEN, SYDVKM. V lost 7 bases to trimming and J lost 4 bases; unmatched junction nucleotides: 10. CDR3 size: 14 residues.

This clonotype was found many times. The V gene is TRBV28, the J gene TRBJ2-5, with no clear D. The CDR3 extends over 13 amino acids. The V and J ends lost 6 bases and 2 bases respectively, with 10 bases between them. CDR1 and CDR2 from the germline V gene are MDHEN and SYDVKM. CDR3 coding DNA: TGTGCCAGCAGCTTCCGGGTGCAAGAGACCCAGTACTTC. This translates into CASSFRVQETQYF.

V is TRBV7-6 and J is TRBJ2-2; D is unclear. Germline lookup yields CDR1 SGHVS and CDR2 FNYEAQ. With 1 base removed from V and 4 bases from J, the gap between germline ends came to 13 bases. The CDR3 is made up of 16 amino acids. The CDR3 loop is CASSLGRAVRTGELFF. The DNA for the CDR3 is TGTGCCAGCAGCTTAGGTCGGGCGGTGCGCACCGGGGAGCTGTTTTTT.

This sequence joins TRBV20-1 and TRBJ2-7; 8 bases match TRBD1. The CDR3 contains 15 residues. Germline trimming cut 3 bases from V and 2 bases from J; bases unmatched to any gene: 9. The germline V gene encodes CDR1 DFQATT and CDR2 SNEGSKA (reference sequence). The CDR3 bases are TGCAGTGCTAGGGGACGACAGGGGATAACCTACGAGCAGTACTTC. It specifies CSARGRQGITYEQYF.

On this clonotype: A read error may explain this, as a much larger clone is one base away. The final CDR3 position lacks the conserved phenylalanine or tryptophan, pointing to a likely read error. The chain employs TRBV29-1 and TRBJ2-7; D unclear. Germline V gene data show CDR1 as SQVTM and CDR2 as ANQGSEA. Between the trimmed V and J ends, which lost 4 bases and 4 bases, there was a span of 8 bases. The CDR3 contains 11 residues. The CDR3 bases are TGCAGCGTTGTCGACGGATACGAGCAGTACCTC. As protein: CSVVDGYEQYL.

There are a few counts of this clonotype. The chain couples TRBV20-1 to TRBJ2-7; 7 bases fit TRBD2. The CDR3 runs to 14 residues. The V and J ends lost 2 bases and 5 bases, in that order; junction bases with no gene match: 9. The germline V gene has CDR1 DFQATT and CDR2 SNEGSKA (reference sequence). The CDR3 spells CSARLLRERNEQYF. The CDR3 DNA sequence: TGCAGTGCTAGACTTTTGCGGGAGAGGAACGAGCAGTACTTC.